This T cell receptor (beta chain) was recorded in a study of cytomegalovirus exposure and HLA in healthy donors. Study-wide context: Caucasian-associated ancestry cluster membership applied to about 83% of 398 genotyped donors.

About this clone: Its specificity is not known.

The study, taken as a whole, reports: Later analysis revealed greater clonal expansion in HLA-associated TCR beta chains than in equally common others.

The CDR3 has 14 residues. V was trimmed by 2 bases and J by 8 bases, leaving 16 bases between them. CDR1 is SGHKS and CDR2 is YYEKEE in the germline V gene (reference sequence). 13 Jbeta primers and 60 Vbeta primers were used for the PCR. TCRdb's copy holds only in-frame clones and misses some; the assay was immunoSEQ multiplex PCR. The table includes about 110,000 clones, about 70% detected once. The sequence was obtained from a man in his forties or fifties in good health and CMV-seropositive. The V and J genes are TRBV5-5 and TRBJ1-2, with unresolved D. Material: PBMCs. For the CDR3, the DNA is TGTGCCAGCAGCTTCGAGAGCCTAGGAGGGGGCTACACCTTC. It translates to CASSFESLGGGYTF.